This T cell receptor (beta chain) was captured by sequencing in a study of CD8+ T cells in alopecia areata. Broader study findings: Clonality in the scalp and expanded CD8+ clones ranked among the top 100 were significantly decreased by tofacitinib. In scalp samples, resident alphabeta T cells of normal skin are also sequenced.

Investigators isolated RNA and reverse transcribed it into cDNA to act as the sequencing template. Repertoires were generated with immunoSEQ multiplex PCR, while TCRdb's copy carries only in-frame clones and drops some. The data contain 200,000 to 250,000 clones, roughly 56% of them singletons. The ends were cut back, 4 bases at V and 7 bases at J, with 7 bases in the middle. Germline V gene sequence: CDR1 SQVTM, CDR2 ANQGSEA. This CDR3 comprises 10 residues. Treatment denoted: oral pan-JAK inhibitor, 5-10 mg twice daily. Peripheral blood and lesional scalp punch biopsies came from alopecia areata patients. Separation by sorting yielded CD4+ and CD8+ T cells from PBMCs. About this clone itself: Its antigen is unidentified. Different DNA sequences within this sample yield the same CDR3.

Source: CD4+ T cells sorted from blood, taken at week 4, from a patient treated with tofacitinib. This chain joins TRBV29-1 and TRBJ1-1; D is undetermined. The TCR comes from a human donor with alopecia areata. The CDR3 sequence is CSVGGFEAFF. CDR3 nucleotide sequence: TGCAGCGTTGGAGGGTTTGAAGCTTTCTTT.